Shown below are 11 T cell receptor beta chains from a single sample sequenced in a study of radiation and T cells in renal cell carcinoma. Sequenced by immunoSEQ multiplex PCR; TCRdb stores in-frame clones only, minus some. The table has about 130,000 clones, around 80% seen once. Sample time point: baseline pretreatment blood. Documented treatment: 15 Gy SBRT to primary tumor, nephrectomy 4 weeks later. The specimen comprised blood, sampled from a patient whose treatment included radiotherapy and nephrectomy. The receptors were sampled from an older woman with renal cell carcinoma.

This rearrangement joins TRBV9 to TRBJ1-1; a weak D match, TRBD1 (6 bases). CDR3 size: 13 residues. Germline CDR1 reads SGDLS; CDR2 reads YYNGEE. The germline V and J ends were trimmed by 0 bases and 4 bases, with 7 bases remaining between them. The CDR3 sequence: CASSVAGATEAFF. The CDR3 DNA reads TGTGCCAGCAGCGTAGCAGGGGCCACTGAAGCTTTCTTT.

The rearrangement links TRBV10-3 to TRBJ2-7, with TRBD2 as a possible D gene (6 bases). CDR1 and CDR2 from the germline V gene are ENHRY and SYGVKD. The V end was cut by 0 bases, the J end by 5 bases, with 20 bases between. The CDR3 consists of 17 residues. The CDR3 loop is CAISESALLGGGDEQYF. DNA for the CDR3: TGTGCCATCAGTGAGTCGGCCCTTCTGGGAGGAGGCGACGAGCAGTACTTC.

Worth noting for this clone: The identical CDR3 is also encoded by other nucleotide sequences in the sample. CDR3 region: CASSFLTDTQYF. Here the CDR3 DNA reads TGCGCCAGCAGCTTCCTTACAGATACGCAGTATTTT. The rearrangement uses TRBV5-1 and TRBJ2-3; D not resolved. Germline V gene lookup returns CDR1 SGHRS and CDR2 YFSETQ. Trimming removed 2 bases from V and 3 bases from J, with 4 bases in between. The CDR3 is 12 amino acids.

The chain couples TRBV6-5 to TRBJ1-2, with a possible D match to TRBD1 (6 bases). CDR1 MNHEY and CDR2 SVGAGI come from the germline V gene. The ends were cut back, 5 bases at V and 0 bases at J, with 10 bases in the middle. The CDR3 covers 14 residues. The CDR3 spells CASSRTVSNYGYTF. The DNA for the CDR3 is TGTGCCAGCAGTAGGACAGTCTCTAACTATGGCTACACCTTC.

Written as DNA, the CDR3 is TGTGCCAGCAGTTACAGCGGGGGTTTCACAGATACGCAGTATTTT. Translation gives CASSYSGGFTDTQYF. The V and J genes are TRBV6-5 and TRBJ2-3, with 8 bases fitting TRBD2. The CDR3 consists of 15 residues. Germline values: CDR1 MNHEY, CDR2 SVGAGI. V shed 2 bases, J shed 2 bases, and the junction held 3 bases outside the gene matches.

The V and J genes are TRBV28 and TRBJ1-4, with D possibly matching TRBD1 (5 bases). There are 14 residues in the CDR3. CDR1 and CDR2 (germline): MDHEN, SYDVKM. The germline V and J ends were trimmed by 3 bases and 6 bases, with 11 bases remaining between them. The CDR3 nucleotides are TGTGCCAGCAGTTTTCCGGGGCAGCATGAAAAACTGTTTTTT. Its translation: CASSFPGQHEKLFF.

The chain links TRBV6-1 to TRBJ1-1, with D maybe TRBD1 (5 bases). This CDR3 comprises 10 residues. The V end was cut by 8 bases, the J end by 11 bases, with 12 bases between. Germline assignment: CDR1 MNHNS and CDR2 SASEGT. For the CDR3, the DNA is TGTGCCAGCGCGGTGGGGGTGGCTTTCTTT. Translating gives CASAVGVAFF.

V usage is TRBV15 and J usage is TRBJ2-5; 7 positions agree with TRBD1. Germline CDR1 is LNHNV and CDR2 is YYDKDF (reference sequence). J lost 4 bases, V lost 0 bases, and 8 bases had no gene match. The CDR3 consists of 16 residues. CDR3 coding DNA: TGTGCCACCAGCAGAGATGTGGGACAGACGTCAGAGACCCAGTACTTC. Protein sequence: CATSRDVGQTSETQYF.

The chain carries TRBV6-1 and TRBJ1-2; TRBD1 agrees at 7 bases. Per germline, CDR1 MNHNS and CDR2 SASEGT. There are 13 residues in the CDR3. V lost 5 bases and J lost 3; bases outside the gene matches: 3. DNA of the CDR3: TGTGCCAGCAGTCGACAGGGATACTATGGCTACACCTTC. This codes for CASSRQGYYGYTF.

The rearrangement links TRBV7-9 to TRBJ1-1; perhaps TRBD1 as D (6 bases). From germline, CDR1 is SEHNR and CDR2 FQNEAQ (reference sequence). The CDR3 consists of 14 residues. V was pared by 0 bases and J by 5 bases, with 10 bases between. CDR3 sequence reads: CASSLAGGRTEAFF. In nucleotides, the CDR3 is TGTGCCAGCAGCTTAGCTGGGGGGCGGACTGAAGCTTTCTTT.

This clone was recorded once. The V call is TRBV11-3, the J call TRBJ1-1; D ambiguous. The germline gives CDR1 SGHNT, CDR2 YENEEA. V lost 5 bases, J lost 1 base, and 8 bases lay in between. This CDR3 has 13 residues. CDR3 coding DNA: TGTGCCAGCAGCCTGACTAAGAACACTGAAGCTTTCTTT. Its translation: CASSLTKNTEAFF.